These 2 T cell receptor beta chains originate from one sample sequenced in a study of Ad26.COV2.S vaccination and SARS-CoV-2 variants. Method: immunoSEQ multiplex PCR; TCRdb's copy keeps in-frame clones and lacks some. This sample has about 470,000 clones, with around 91% found just once. Sample treatment: roughly 19 received Ad26.COV2.S at low or high dose, single or two shots; roughly five received placebo; per-sample allocation not given. The study sampled participants on day 63 after the first vaccine or placebo injection. The sample in question was peripheral blood, obtained in a trial of Ad26.COV2.S vaccine versus placebo. The receptors come from a person between 18 and 59 years old who received the Ad26.COV2.S COVID-19 vaccine or a placebo.

J is TRBJ2-7 and V is TRBV2; 7 positions agree with TRBD1. Germline V gives CDR1 SNHLY, CDR2 FYNNEI. CDR3 length: 14 amino acids. J was trimmed by 7 bases and V by 5 bases; bases with no gene match: 11. CDR3 sequence reads: CASSIDRDLGEQYF. The CDR3 coding sequence is TGTGCCAGCAGTATTGACAGGGATCTGGGGGAGCAGTACTTC.

This clone was recorded a few times. The chain links TRBV19 to TRBJ1-5, with D unclear. The germline CDR1 and CDR2 sequences are LNHDA and SQIVND (reference sequence). The CDR3 contains 13 residues. V was cut by 7 bases and J by 0 bases, with 7 bases left in between. The CDR3 is CASTSHSNQPQHF. The CDR3 DNA sequence: TGTGCCAGTACCAGTCATAGCAATCAGCCCCAGCATTTT.